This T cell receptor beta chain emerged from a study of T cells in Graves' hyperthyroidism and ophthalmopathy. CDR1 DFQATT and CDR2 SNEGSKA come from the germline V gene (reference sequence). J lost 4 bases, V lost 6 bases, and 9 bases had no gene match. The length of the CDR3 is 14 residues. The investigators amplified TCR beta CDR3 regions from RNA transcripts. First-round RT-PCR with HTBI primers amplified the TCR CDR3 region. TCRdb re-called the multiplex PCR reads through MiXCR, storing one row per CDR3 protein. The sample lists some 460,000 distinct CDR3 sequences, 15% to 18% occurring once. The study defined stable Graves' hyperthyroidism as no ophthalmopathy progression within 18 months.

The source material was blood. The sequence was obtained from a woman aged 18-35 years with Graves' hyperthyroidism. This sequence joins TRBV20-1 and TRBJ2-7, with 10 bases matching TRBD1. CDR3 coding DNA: TGCAGTGCCTTTAGGGACAGGGGAGGGTACGAGCAGTACTTC. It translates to CSAFRDRGGYEQYF.